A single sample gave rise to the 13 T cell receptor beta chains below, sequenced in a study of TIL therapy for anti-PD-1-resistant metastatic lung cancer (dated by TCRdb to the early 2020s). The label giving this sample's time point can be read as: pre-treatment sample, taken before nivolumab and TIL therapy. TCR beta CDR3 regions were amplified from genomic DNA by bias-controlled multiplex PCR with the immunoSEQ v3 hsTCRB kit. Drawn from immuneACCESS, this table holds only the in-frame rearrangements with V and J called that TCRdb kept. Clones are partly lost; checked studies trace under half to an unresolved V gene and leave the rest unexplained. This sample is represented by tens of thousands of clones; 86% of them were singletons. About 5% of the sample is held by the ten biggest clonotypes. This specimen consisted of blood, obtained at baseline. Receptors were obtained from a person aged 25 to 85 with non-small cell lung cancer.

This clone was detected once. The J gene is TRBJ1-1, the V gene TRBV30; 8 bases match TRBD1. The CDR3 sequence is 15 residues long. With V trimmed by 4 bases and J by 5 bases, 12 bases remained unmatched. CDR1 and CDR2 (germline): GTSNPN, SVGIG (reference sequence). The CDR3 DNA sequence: TGTGCCTGGACGGGCAGGGGGCGAGGGAATACTGAAGCTTTCTTT. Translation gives CAWTGRGRGNTEAFF.

Here the CDR3 DNA reads TGCGCCAGCAGCTTTCGGGGGGAAGGCAATCAGCCCCAGCATTTT. It yields the protein CASSFRGEGNQPQHF. The chain carries TRBV5-1 and TRBJ1-5; possible D gene TRBD1, 5 bases. Trimming pared 2 bases from V and 2 bases from J, leaving 11 bases between. Germline loops: CDR1 SGHRS, CDR2 YFSETQ. This CDR3 spans 15 amino acids. Filled out from reference TRBV5-1 and TRBJ1-5, the complete variable domain reads KAGVTQTPRYLIKTRGQQVTLSCSPISGHRSVSWYQQTPGQGLQFLFEYFSETQRNKGNFPGRFSGRQFSNSRSEMNVSTLELGDSALYLCASSFRGEGNQPQHFGDGTRLSIL.

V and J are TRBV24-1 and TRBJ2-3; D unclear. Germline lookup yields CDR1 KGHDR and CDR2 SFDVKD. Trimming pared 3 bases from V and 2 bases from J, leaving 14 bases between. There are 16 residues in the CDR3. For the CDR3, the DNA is TGTGCCACCAGTGATATAGGGCCCCGATCCACAGATACGCAGTATTTT. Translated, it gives CATSDIGPRSTDTQYF.

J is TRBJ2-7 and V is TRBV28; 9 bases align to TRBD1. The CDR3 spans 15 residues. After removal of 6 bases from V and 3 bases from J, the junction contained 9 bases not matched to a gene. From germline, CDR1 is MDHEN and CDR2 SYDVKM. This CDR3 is CASSSTGTGIYEQYF. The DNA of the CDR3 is TGTGCCAGCAGCTCTACCGGGACAGGGATCTACGAGCAGTACTTC.

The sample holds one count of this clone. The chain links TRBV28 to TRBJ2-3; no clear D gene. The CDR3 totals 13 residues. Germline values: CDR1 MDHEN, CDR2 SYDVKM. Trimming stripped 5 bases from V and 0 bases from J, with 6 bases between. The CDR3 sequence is CASSPPSTDTQYF. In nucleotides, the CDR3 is TGTGCCAGCAGTCCCCCTAGCACAGATACGCAGTATTTT.

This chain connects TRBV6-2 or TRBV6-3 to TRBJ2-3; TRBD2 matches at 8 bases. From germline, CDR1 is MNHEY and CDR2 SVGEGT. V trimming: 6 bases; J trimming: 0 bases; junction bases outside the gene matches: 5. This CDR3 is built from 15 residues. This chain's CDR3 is CASSRSGISTDTQYF. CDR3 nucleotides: TGTGCCAGCAGCCGTAGCGGGATCAGCACAGATACGCAGTATTTT.

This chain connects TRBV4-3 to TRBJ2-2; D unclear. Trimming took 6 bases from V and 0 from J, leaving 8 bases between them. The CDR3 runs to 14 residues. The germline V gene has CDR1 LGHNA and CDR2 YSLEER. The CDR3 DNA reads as TGCGCCAGCAGACAACTGCCGAACACCGGGGAGCTGTTTTTT. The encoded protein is CASRQLPNTGELFF.

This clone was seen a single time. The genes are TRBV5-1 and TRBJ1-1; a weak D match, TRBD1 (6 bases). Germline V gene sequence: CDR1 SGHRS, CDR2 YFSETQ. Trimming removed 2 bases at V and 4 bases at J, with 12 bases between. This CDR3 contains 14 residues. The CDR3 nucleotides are TGCGCCAGCAGCTTCGCAGGGGTAGGCACTGAAGCTTTCTTT. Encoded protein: CASSFAGVGTEAFF.

The CDR3 DNA sequence: TGTGCCAGCAGTTACTCGACCGACTACAATGAGCAGTTCTTC. Protein product: CASSYSTDYNEQFF. The rearrangement joins TRBV6-2 or TRBV6-3 to TRBJ2-1; no clear D gene. V lost 0 bases and J 3 bases, leaving 6 bases between the germline ends. CDR1 and CDR2 from the germline V gene are MNHEY and SVGEGT. The CDR3 runs to 14 residues.

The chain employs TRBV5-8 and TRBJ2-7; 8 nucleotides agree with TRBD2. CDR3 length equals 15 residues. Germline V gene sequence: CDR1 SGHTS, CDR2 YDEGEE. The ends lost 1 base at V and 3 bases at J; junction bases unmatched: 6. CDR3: CASSLSSGTSYEQYF. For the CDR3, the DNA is TGTGCCAGCAGCTTGAGTTCCGGGACTAGCTACGAGCAGTACTTC.

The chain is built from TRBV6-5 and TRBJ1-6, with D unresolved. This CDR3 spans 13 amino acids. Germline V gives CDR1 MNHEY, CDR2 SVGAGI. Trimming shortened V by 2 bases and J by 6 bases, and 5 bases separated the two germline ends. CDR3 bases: TGTGCCAGCAGTTACAATAGTAATTCACCCCTCCACTTT. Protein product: CASSYNSNSPLHF.

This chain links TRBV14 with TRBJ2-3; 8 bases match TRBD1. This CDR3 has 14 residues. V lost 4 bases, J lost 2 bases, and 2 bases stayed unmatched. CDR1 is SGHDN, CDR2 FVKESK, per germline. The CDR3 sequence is CASSRQGITDTQYF. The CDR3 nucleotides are TGTGCCAGCAGCCGACAGGGGATCACAGATACGCAGTATTTT.

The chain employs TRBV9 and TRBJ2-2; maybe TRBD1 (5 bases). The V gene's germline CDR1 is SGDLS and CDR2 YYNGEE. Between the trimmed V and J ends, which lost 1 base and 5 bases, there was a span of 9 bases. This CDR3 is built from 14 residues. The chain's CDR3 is CASSVSGQTGELFF. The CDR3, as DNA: TGTGCCAGCAGCGTATCTGGACAAACCGGGGAGCTGTTTTTT.